Presented here are 24 T cell receptor beta chains from one specimen sequenced in a study of blood T cell repertoires in COVID-19. Clones were read by immunoSEQ multiplex PCR, and TCRdb kept only the in-frame ones, dropping some. In the table there are some 150,000 clones, roughly three quarters of which are singletons. The specimen sequenced was peripheral blood. These TCRs come from a man aged 45-65 years with active or convalescent COVID-19.

The chain joins TRBV3-1 (or the pseudogene TRBV3-2) to TRBJ2-1, with TRBD2 as a possible D gene (6 bases). The CDR3 contains 15 residues. The V end lost 2 bases, the J end lost 8 bases, and 16 bases lay between the germline ends. Germline CDR1 reads LGHDT; CDR2 reads YNNKEL (reference sequence). This chain's CDR3 is CASSQTGLPGDEQFF. The CDR3 DNA sequence: TGTGCCAGCAGCCAAACCGGACTTCCGGGGGATGAGCAGTTCTTC.

The J gene is TRBJ2-3, the V gene TRBV5-4; 14 bases align to TRBD2. CDR3 length: 15 amino acids. Germline assignment: CDR1 SGHNT and CDR2 YYREEE (reference sequence). J gave up 6 bases and V 4 bases, and 4 bases lay outside the gene matches. The CDR3 loop is CASSIRLAGGDTQYF. The CDR3 region has the DNA TGTGCCAGCAGCATCCGACTAGCGGGAGGGGATACGCAGTATTTT.

To note about this clone: One junction end disagrees with the germline gene, perhaps due to a read error. The chain employs TRBV7-7 and TRBJ2-5; TRBD2 agrees at 11 bases. The CDR3 has 16 residues. Germline V gives CDR1 SSHAT, CDR2 FNYEAQ (reference sequence). CDR3 nucleotide sequence: TGTGCTAGCAGCTTAACGACTAGCGGGGCCCAAGAGACCCAGTACTTC. It is translated as CASSLTTSGAQETQYF.

This clone occurred once. The chain has TRBV6-6 and TRBJ2-7, with no clear D. CDR3 length equals 14 residues. CDR1 and CDR2 (germline): MNHNY, SVGAGI (reference sequence). The V end lost 2 bases, the J end lost 2 bases, and 10 bases lay between the germline ends. The CDR3 bases are TGTGCCAGCAGTTACGTGGTGCCTACCTACGAGCAGTACTTC. Amino acids: CASSYVVPTYEQYF.

The chain carries TRBV11-3 and TRBJ1-1; 9 bases are a match to TRBD1. With 6 bases clipped from V and 3 bases from J, the junction kept 2 bases outside the gene matches. The CDR3 has 13 amino acids. In germline, CDR1 is SGHNT, CDR2 YENEEA. The CDR3 DNA is TGTGCCAGCAGTTGGGACAGGGACACTGAAGCTTTCTTT. This sequence encodes CASSWDRDTEAFF.

This clone occurred once. The chain has TRBV15 and TRBJ2-5; possibly TRBD1 for D (5 bases). The V gene lost 0 bases and the J gene lost 3 bases, with 17 bases spanning the gap. Per germline, CDR1 LNHNV and CDR2 YYDKDF (reference sequence). The CDR3 extends over 17 amino acids. CDR3 in amino acids: CATSRDRSQGLKETQYF. The CDR3 region has the DNA TGTGCCACCAGCAGAGATAGGAGTCAGGGCCTAAAAGAGACCCAGTACTTC.

The chain uses TRBV18 and TRBJ1-1; 9 bases align to TRBD1. After removal of 5 bases from V and 5 bases from J, the junction contained 3 bases not matched to a gene. Germline V gene data show CDR1 as KGHSH and CDR2 as LQKENI. The CDR3 has 13 residues. CDR3 coding DNA: TGTGCCAGCTCATGGACAGGGGAGACTGAAGCTTTCTTT. Its protein is CASSWTGETEAFF.

The CDR3 DNA sequence: TGTGCCAGCAGCTTAGTGACAGGGAAGGCGATAGATACGCAGTATTTT. Amino acid sequence: CASSLVTGKAIDTQYF. This chain links TRBV7-8 with TRBJ2-3; 7 bases agree with TRBD1. Losses at the gene ends were 1 base for V and 5 bases for J; bases not matched to a gene: 9. The length of the CDR3 is 16 residues. Per germline, CDR1 SGHVS and CDR2 FQNEAQ.

This clone was observed once. This chain uses TRBV5-1 with TRBJ1-1, with a possible D match to TRBD1 (6 bases). The germline V gene encodes CDR1 SGHRS and CDR2 YFSETQ. The length of the CDR3 is 14 residues. The V and J ends lost 4 bases and 3 bases respectively, with 13 bases between them. The DNA for the CDR3 is TGCGCCAGCAGCCTACAGGGCCTCGACACTGAAGCTTTCTTT. This encodes CASSLQGLDTEAFF.

The chain joins TRBV2 to TRBJ1-5; TRBD1 is a possible D gene (6 bases). This CDR3 has 16 amino acids. Germline V gene lookup returns CDR1 SNHLY and CDR2 FYNNEI. V lost 4 bases and J lost 7, with 20 bases in between. Written as DNA, the CDR3 is TGTGCCAGCAGTGGGTCCTGGAACAGGGCAGGGCAGCCCCAGCATTTT. The encoded protein is CASSGSWNRAGQPQHF.

This sequence joins TRBV11-2 and TRBJ2-5; 7 bases match TRBD1. Trimming took 2 bases from V and 5 from J; bases not matched to a gene: 8. There are 15 residues in the CDR3. Germline loops: CDR1 SGHAT, CDR2 FQNNGV. CDR3 sequence reads: CASSLSRQGLETQYF. The CDR3 DNA sequence: TGTGCCAGCAGCTTATCGAGACAGGGTTTGGAGACCCAGTACTTC.

The chain uses TRBV18 and TRBJ2-3; D remains unclear. There are 16 residues in the CDR3. CDR1 and CDR2 (germline): KGHSH, LQKENI. Trimming pared 0 bases from V and 3 bases from J, leaving 13 bases between. The CDR3 DNA reads as TGTGCCAGCTCACCACCCCCCGGAGATTCGACAGATACGCAGTATTTT. It encodes CASSPPPGDSTDTQYF.

The chain has TRBV27 and TRBJ2-3; TRBD1 aligns across 8 bases. CDR1 and CDR2 (germline): MNHEY, SMNVEV (reference sequence). The CDR3 runs 16 residues. Trimming took 1 base from V and 4 from J; bases not matched to a gene: 7. CDR3: CASSLFWTGIADTQYF. CDR3 DNA: TGTGCCAGCAGTTTATTTTGGACAGGGATCGCAGATACGCAGTATTTT.

The chain is built from TRBV19 and TRBJ2-1, with TRBD2 as a possible D gene (5 bases). This CDR3 comprises 13 residues. CDR1 LNHDA and CDR2 SQIVND come from the germline V gene (reference sequence). V lost 4 bases and J lost 8, with 12 bases in between. CDR3 residues: CASSTGFGDEQFF. DNA of the CDR3: TGTGCCAGTAGTACCGGTTTCGGGGATGAGCAGTTCTTC.

The count of this clone is one. The rearrangement links TRBV7-2 to TRBJ2-1; D is uncertain. V was cut by 5 bases and J by 9 bases, with 14 bases left in between. In germline, CDR1 is SGHTA, CDR2 FQGNSA. The CDR3 extends over 13 amino acids. CDR3 sequence: CASSTYLESEQFF. The CDR3 DNA follows: TGTGCCAGCAGCACCTACCTAGAGTCTGAGCAGTTCTTC.

The chain links TRBV7-9 to TRBJ2-1; the match to TRBD2 covers 12 bases. The CDR3 length is 18 residues. Trimming removed 2 bases from V and 7 bases from J; junction bases left unmatched: 12. The germline V gene encodes CDR1 SEHNR and CDR2 FQNEAQ (reference sequence). The CDR3 DNA reads TGTGCCAGCAGCTTACCAAGAAGACTAGCGGGAGTAAGGAATGAGCAGTTCTTC. This translates into CASSLPRRLAGVRNEQFF.

The V and J genes are TRBV11-2 and TRBJ2-7, with no clear D. Trimming removed 5 bases from V and 4 bases from J, with 9 bases in between. From germline, CDR1 is SGHAT and CDR2 FQNNGV. This CDR3 is built from 12 residues. The CDR3 is CASSRVVYEQYF. DNA for the CDR3: TGTGCCAGCAGCCGGGTTGTTTACGAGCAGTACTTC.

V and J are TRBV7-2 and TRBJ1-5; D uncertain. Germline lookup yields CDR1 SGHTA and CDR2 FQGNSA. V lost 1 base to trimming and J lost 5 bases, with 6 bases between them. This CDR3 is 13 amino acids long. This chain's CDR3 is CASSLERDQPQHF. CDR3 DNA sequence: TGTGCCAGCAGCTTAGAGCGGGATCAGCCCCAGCATTTT.

J is TRBJ2-5 and V is TRBV14, with D perhaps TRBD2 (5 bases). CDR1 and CDR2 (germline): SGHDN, FVKESK. This CDR3 is 15 amino acids long. The V end lost 0 bases, the J end lost 2 bases, and 10 bases lay between the germline ends. This chain's CDR3 is CASSQERIAQETQYF. As DNA, the CDR3 is TGTGCCAGCAGCCAAGAAAGGATAGCGCAAGAGACCCAGTACTTC.

The rearrangement joins TRBV15 to TRBJ1-4; 11 bases line up with TRBD1. The CDR3 has 17 amino acids. Per germline, CDR1 LNHNV and CDR2 YYDKDF (reference sequence). The trim removed 0 bases at V and 8 bases at J, leaving 8 bases unmatched. The CDR3 sequence is CATSRERTGTGGEKLFF. In DNA form, the CDR3 reads TGTGCCACCAGCAGAGAGAGGACCGGGACAGGGGGGGAAAAACTGTTTTTT. Drawing the rest from reference TRBV15 and TRBJ1-4, the complete variable domain is DAMVIQNPRYQVTQFGKPVTLSCSQTLNHNVMYWYQQKSSQAPKLLFHYYDKDFNNEADTPDNFQSRRPNTSFCFLDIRSPGLGDTAMYLCATSRERTGTGGEKLFFGSGTQLSVL.

The rearrangement links TRBV7-9 to TRBJ2-5; D possibly corresponds to TRBD2 (5 bases). CDR1 is SEHNR, CDR2 FQNEAQ, per germline (reference sequence). The CDR3 consists of 17 residues. Deletions cut 1 base from V and 5 bases from J, with 20 bases between. The CDR3, as DNA: TGTGCCAGCAGCTTAGTAAGGGAAGGCAGACGAGGGGAGACCCAGTACTTC. It specifies CASSLVREGRRGETQYF. The full variable domain, its missing parts supplied by reference TRBV7-9 and TRBJ2-5, is DTGVSQNPRHKITKRGQNVTFRCDPISEHNRLYWYRQTLGQGPEFLTYFQNEAQLEKSRLLSDRFSAERPKGSFSTLEIQRTEQGDSAMYLCASSLVREGRRGETQYFGPGTRLLVL.

The table lists this clone with a few counts. The chain uses TRBV4-1 and TRBJ2-7, with TRBD1 matching over 9 bases. Trimming removed 1 base from V and 1 base from J; junction bases left unmatched: 2. The CDR3 spans 15 residues. CDR1 is MGHRA, CDR2 YSYEKL, per germline. The CDR3 region is CASSQGGQGSYEQYF. The CDR3 DNA follows: TGCGCCAGCAGCCAAGGGGGACAGGGATCCTACGAGCAGTACTTC.

CDR3 protein: CASSYIQSGEQYF. As DNA, the CDR3 is TGTGCCAGCAGTTATATACAGAGCGGCGAGCAGTACTTC. The V gene is TRBV12-3 or TRBV12-4, the J gene TRBJ2-7; possible D gene TRBD2, 5 bases. The CDR3 covers 13 residues. The germline V and J ends were trimmed by 4 bases and 6 bases, with 13 bases remaining between them.

This clone was seen only once. The CDR3 sequence is CASSLDRMGGSYNEQFF. The CDR3 coding sequence is TGTGCCAGCAGCTTAGATCGAATGGGAGGCTCCTACAATGAGCAGTTCTTC. V is TRBV11-2 and J is TRBJ2-1, with D possibly matching TRBD2 (6 bases). CDR3 size: 17 residues. The germline V gene has CDR1 SGHAT and CDR2 FQNNGV. V shed 0 bases and J shed 0 bases, with 12 bases lying between them.